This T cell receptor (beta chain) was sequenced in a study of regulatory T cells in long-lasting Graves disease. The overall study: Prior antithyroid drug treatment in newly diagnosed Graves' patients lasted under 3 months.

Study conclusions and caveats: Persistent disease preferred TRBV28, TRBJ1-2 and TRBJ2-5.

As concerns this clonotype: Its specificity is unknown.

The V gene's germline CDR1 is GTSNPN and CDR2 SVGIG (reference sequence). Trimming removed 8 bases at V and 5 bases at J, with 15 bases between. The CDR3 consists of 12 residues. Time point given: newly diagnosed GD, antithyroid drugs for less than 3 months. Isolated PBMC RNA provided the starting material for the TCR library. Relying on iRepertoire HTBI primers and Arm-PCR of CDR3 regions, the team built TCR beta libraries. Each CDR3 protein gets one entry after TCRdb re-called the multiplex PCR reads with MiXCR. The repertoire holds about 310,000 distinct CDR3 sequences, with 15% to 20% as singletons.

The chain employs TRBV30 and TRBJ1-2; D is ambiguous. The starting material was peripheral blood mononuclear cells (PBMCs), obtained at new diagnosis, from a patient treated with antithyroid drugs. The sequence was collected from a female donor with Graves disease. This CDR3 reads CAQRGRGYGYTF. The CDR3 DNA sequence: TGTGCCCAGCGCGGGCGAGGATATGGCTACACCTTC.